Following are 30 T cell receptor beta chains from one sample sequenced in a study of monozygotic twins with inflammatory bowel disease. TCRdb re-called the 5' RACE reads; every CDR3 protein appears as one record, without DNA. This repertoire includes 150,000 to 200,000 distinct CDR3 sequences. Input material: blood. These TCRs come from a human donor with ulcerative colitis or Crohn's disease, or a healthy co-twin of an affected twin (not recorded which).

The rearrangement uses TRBV20-1 and TRBJ2-6; TCRdb lists TRBD1, though no DNA is available to test this call. The CDR3 is 17 amino acids. Germline V gene sequence: CDR1 DFQATT, CDR2 SNEGSKA (reference sequence). The CDR3 reads CSARLFGAASGANVLTF.

The V and J genes are TRBV7-2 and TRBJ1-1. The V gene's germline CDR1 is SGHTA and CDR2 FQGNSA. This CDR3 comprises 13 residues. CDR3 loop: CASSFYKHLGAFF. Combining the CDR3 with reference TRBV7-2 and TRBJ1-1 gives the whole variable domain GAGVSQSPSNKVTEKGKDVELRCDPISGHTALYWYRQSLGQGLEFLIYFQGNSAPDKSGLPSDRFSAERTGGSVSTLTIQRTQQEDSAVYLCASSFYKHLGAFFGQGTRLTVV.

The rearrangement uses TRBV24-1 and TRBJ2-1; without DNA, the TCRdb call of TRBD2 cannot be checked. Per the germline V gene, CDR1 is KGHDR and CDR2 is SFDVKD. This CDR3 comprises 15 residues. The CDR3 is CATSDRAPQYNEQFF.

This chain links TRBV7-3 with TRBJ2-3; TCRdb gives TRBD2 as the D gene, but with no DNA this cannot be confirmed. This CDR3 has 18 residues. CDR1 and CDR2 (germline): SGHTA, FQGTGA. This CDR3 reads CASSLIPNRGNLADTQYF.

The CDR3 loop reads CASSQGQNNEQFF. The chain couples TRBV7-7 to TRBJ2-1; the TCRdb call, TRBD1, lacks DNA for checking. Germline V gene sequence: CDR1 SSHAT, CDR2 FNYEAQ (reference sequence). The CDR3 totals 13 residues.

This chain joins TRBV24-1 and TRBJ2-3. Germline CDR1 KGHDR, CDR2 SFDVKD. The CDR3 runs 13 residues. CDR3 sequence reads: CATSDDLTDTQYF.

The chain employs TRBV28 and TRBJ2-7. The CDR3 has 11 residues. The germline V gene has CDR1 MDHEN and CDR2 SYDVKM. The CDR3 here is CASQDSYEQYF.

The rearrangement links TRBV24-1 to TRBJ2-1; lacking DNA, the TRBD2 call made by TCRdb goes unchecked. CDR1 and CDR2 (germline): KGHDR, SFDVKD. This CDR3 spans 15 amino acids. The CDR3 here is CATSAPRDYNNEQFF.

This rearrangement joins TRBV7-8 to TRBJ2-1; TCRdb designates TRBD2, a call that cannot be tested without DNA. Germline V CDR1 and CDR2: SGHVS, FQNEAQ. The CDR3 loop spans 16 amino acids. This chain's CDR3 is CASSSLAGGGYNEQFF. The complete variable domain, with remaining parts taken from reference TRBV7-8 and TRBJ2-1, reads GAGVSQSPRYKVAKRGQDVALRCDPISGHVSLFWYQQALGQGPEFLTYFQNEAQLDKSGLPSDRFFAERPEGSVSTLKIQRTQQEDSAVYLCASSSLAGGGYNEQFFGPGTRLTVL.

The rearrangement joins TRBV11-3 to TRBJ2-2; with no DNA, the TCRdb D assignment of TRBD2 cannot be verified. This CDR3 spans 15 amino acids. Germline lookup yields CDR1 SGHNT and CDR2 YENEEA. The chain's CDR3 is CASRLAGGNTGELFF.

V gene TRBV7-3 combines with J gene TRBJ2-7; TCRdb's D call of TRBD2 is untestable without DNA. The CDR3 consists of 16 residues. Germline V gene lookup returns CDR1 SGHTA and CDR2 FQGTGA. CDR3 protein: CASSLSVAGGSYEQYF.

V gene TRBV18 combines with J gene TRBJ2-4; checking the TCRdb D call of TRBD2 is not possible without DNA. This CDR3 region has 17 residues. Per the germline V gene, CDR1 is KGHSH and CDR2 is LQKENI. The CDR3 protein is CASSPPGLAGAKNMQYF. Supplemented by reference TRBV18 and TRBJ2-4, the full variable domain reads NAGVMQNPRHLVRRRGQEARLRCSPMKGHSHVYWYRQLPEEGLKFMVYLQKENIIDESGMPKERFSAEFPKEGPSILRIQQVVRGDSAAYFCASSPPGLAGAKNMQYFGAGTRLSVL.

The rearrangement joins TRBV30 to TRBJ1-2; without DNA, the TCRdb call of TRBD1 cannot be checked. The CDR3 has 14 residues. Looked up from germline, CDR1 is GTSNPN and CDR2 is SVGIG (reference sequence). CDR3 amino acids: CAWNHDSSGYGYTF. The full variable domain, completed using reference TRBV30 and TRBJ1-2, is SQTIHQWPATLVQPVGSPLSLECTVEGTSNPNLYWYRQAAGRGLQLLFYSVGIGQISSEVPQNLSASRPQDRQFILSSKKLLLSDSGFYLCAWNHDSSGYGYTFGSGTRLTVV.

The chain joins TRBV10-3 to TRBJ2-7; there is no DNA to check the TCRdb D call of TRBD1. The germline V gene encodes CDR1 ENHRY and CDR2 SYGVKD. The CDR3 is made up of 16 amino acids. This CDR3 is CAISDPTGLASYEQYF.

V gene TRBV14 combines with J gene TRBJ2-3. Germline V CDR1 and CDR2: SGHDN, FVKESK. The CDR3 loop spans 14 amino acids. The CDR3 spells CASSLWIATDTQYF.

V and J are TRBV5-1 and TRBJ2-1; TCRdb picks TRBD2, but there is no DNA to check that call. In germline, CDR1 is SGHRS, CDR2 YFSETQ. The CDR3 has 15 residues. CDR3 in amino acids: CASSFQPGTSDEQFF. Together with reference TRBV5-1 and TRBJ2-1, the CDR3 gives the full variable domain: KAGVTQTPRYLIKTRGQQVTLSCSPISGHRSVSWYQQTPGQGLQFLFEYFSETQRNKGNFPGRFSGRQFSNSRSEMNVSTLELGDSALYLCASSFQPGTSDEQFFGPGTRLTVL.

This sequence joins TRBV18 and TRBJ2-7. The V gene's germline CDR1 is KGHSH and CDR2 LQKENI. The CDR3 extends over 15 amino acids. The CDR3 reads CASSPPGQTYYEQYF.

The V gene is TRBV5-1, the J gene TRBJ2-7. The CDR3 length is 11 residues. Germline CDR1 SGHRS, CDR2 YFSETQ. This CDR3 is CASSLGHEQYF.

The rearrangement joins TRBV7-2 to TRBJ2-7. This CDR3 region has 15 residues. Germline V gene lookup returns CDR1 SGHTA and CDR2 FQGNSA. CDR3 residues: CASSLDGLDADEQYF.

The chain employs TRBV7-8 and TRBJ2-7; checking the TCRdb D call of TRBD1 is not possible without DNA. Germline lookup yields CDR1 SGHVS and CDR2 FQNEAQ. The CDR3 runs to 17 residues. The CDR3 reads CASILGLRRDLSYEQYF.

CDR3 sequence reads: CASTTDRGGHEQFF. The chain uses TRBV5-1 and TRBJ2-1; absent DNA, TCRdb's TRBD2 call cannot be checked. Germline lookup yields CDR1 SGHRS and CDR2 YFSETQ. The CDR3 runs 14 residues.

This chain links TRBV7-8 with TRBJ2-7; the D call of TRBD1 rests on TCRdb alone, since no DNA is present to check it. Germline CDR1 SGHVS, CDR2 FQNEAQ. There are 14 residues in the CDR3. The CDR3 reads CASSLGLRGPEQYF.

The chain is built from TRBV20-1 and TRBJ2-2. The CDR3 contains 16 residues. CDR1 is DFQATT and CDR2 is SNEGSKA in the germline V gene (reference sequence). The CDR3 loop is CSARDLSLTNTGELFF.

The genes are TRBV5-1 and TRBJ1-1; checking the TCRdb D call of TRBD1 is not possible without DNA. The length of the CDR3 is 16 residues. The germline gives CDR1 SGHRS, CDR2 YFSETQ. The chain's CDR3 is CASSFYVGAGNTEAFF.

This chain uses TRBV5-1 with TRBJ2-7. Germline CDR1 reads SGHRS; CDR2 reads YFSETQ. The CDR3 is 15 amino acids. The chain's CDR3 is CASSLASGEIYEQYF.

The chain recombines TRBV24-1 with TRBJ2-5; TCRdb's D call, TRBD2, is unchecked because there is no DNA. Germline-derived CDR1 and CDR2 are KGHDR and SFDVKD. This CDR3 has 15 amino acids. The chain's CDR3 is CATSEVRELVETQYF.

CDR3 sequence reads: CSVEGHGPPYEQYF. The chain couples TRBV29-1 to TRBJ2-7; there is no DNA to check the TCRdb D call of TRBD2. CDR1 SQVTM and CDR2 ANQGSEA come from the germline V gene. The CDR3 extends over 14 amino acids.

CDR3 sequence: CSADSSSTDTQYF. This chain joins TRBV29-1 and TRBJ2-3; no DNA is available, so the TRBD1 call from TCRdb remains unchecked. The V gene's germline CDR1 is SQVTM and CDR2 ANQGSEA. This CDR3 is 13 amino acids long.

The V call is TRBV20-1, the J call TRBJ2-2; TCRdb selects TRBD1, and the lack of DNA leaves this call unchecked. From germline, CDR1 is DFQATT and CDR2 SNEGSKA (reference sequence). The CDR3 extends over 13 amino acids. CDR3 in amino acids: CSARTGGGGELFF.

V is TRBV7-2 and J is TRBJ2-1. Per germline, CDR1 SGHTA and CDR2 FQGNSA. This CDR3 is built from 15 residues. CDR3: CASSLEIVSGSEQFF.